This is a list of T cell receptor beta chains from one sample in a study of blood T cell repertoires in COVID-19. Some clones are missing from TCRdb's copy, which holds only in-frame ones; the method was immunoSEQ multiplex PCR. The table has roughly 120,000 clones, roughly 90% seen once; the top ten hold approximately 7.9%. The sequencing input was peripheral blood. These receptors originate from a man between 70 and 80 years old who had recovered from COVID-19. CDR3s include the opening cysteine and the closing phenylalanine or tryptophan. The order of the fields is D gene, clone size, V gene, J gene, CDR3 DNA, CDR3 protein. D genes are given only for firm matches. Where a row states a size, it is once, few, many or the class of an expanded clone; other rows omit it.

>NA|NA|TRBV5-1|TRBJ1-5
TGCGCCAGCAGCTCAGGACCGAGGGAAGGCAATCAGCCCCAGCATTTT
CASSSGPREGNQPQHF
>TRBD1|NA|TRBV10-3|TRBJ1-1
TGTGCCATCAGGAGGACAGGGGGCACTGAGAACACTGAAGCTTTCTTT
CAIRRTGGTENTEAFF
>NA|NA|TRBV9|TRBJ1-6
TGTGCCAGCAGCGTACGGGGAGGGTCACCCCTCCACTTT
CASSVRGGSPLHF
>TRBD1|NA|TRBV4-2|TRBJ2-5
TGTGCCAGCAGCCGTCGGACAGGGGCAGAAGAGACCCAGTACTTC
CASSRRTGAEETQYF
>NA|NA|TRBV9|TRBJ2-7
TGTGCCAGCAGTCCCCCTTCAGGGGTATCCGAGCAGTACTTC
CASSPPSGVSEQYF
>NA|NA|TRBV11-2|TRBJ2-3
TGTGCCAGCAGCTCCGCAGCCGTCAGGAGCACAGATACGCAGTATTTT
CASSSAAVRSTDTQYF
>TRBD1|few|TRBV5-1|TRBJ1-5
TGCGCCAGCAGCCGAACAGGGGAGAGCAATCAGCCCCAGCATTTT
CASSRTGESNQPQHF
>NA|once|TRBV11-1|TRBJ2-5
TGTGCCAGCAGCTCCCGGGACTCTCAAGAGATCCAGTACTTC
CASSSRDSQEIQYF
>TRBD2|NA|TRBV5-1|TRBJ2-7
TGCGCCAGCAGCTTAGGAGCGGGAGTTTACGAGCAGTACTTC
CASSLGAGVYEQYF
>NA|NA|TRBV7-9|TRBJ1-4
TGTGCCAGCAGCGGAGCAACTAATGAAAAACTGTTTTTT
CASSGATNEKLFF
>NA|NA|TRBV6-6|TRBJ2-2
TGTGCCAGCAGCATAATACAGGGAGTTCCCGGGGAGCTGTTTTTT
CASSIIQGVPGELFF
>TRBD1|NA|TRBV27|TRBJ1-5
TGTGCCAGCAGTTCCTCCTTGGACAGGGCGAGCAATCAGCCCCAGCATTTT
CASSSSLDRASNQPQHF
>TRBD1|few|TRBV5-1|TRBJ1-1
TGCGCCAGCAGCACCGACAGGGCCACTGAAGCTTTCTTT
CASSTDRATEAFF
>NA|once|TRBV5-1|TRBJ2-3
TGCGCCAGCAGCTTGGTAGCGGAATCGCATTTCACAGATACGCAGTATTTT
CASSLVAESHFTDTQYF
>NA|once|TRBV5-1|TRBJ2-1
TGCGCCAGCAGCTTGGTTATAGGGGCTTATGTCAATGAGCAGTTCTTC
CASSLVIGAYVNEQFF
>TRBD2|NA|TRBV5-1|TRBJ2-5
TGCGCCAGCAGGGGGTTAGCGGGGCCCCAAGAGACCCAGTACTTC
CASRGLAGPQETQYF
>NA|NA|TRBV10-3|TRBJ1-2
TGTGCCTCGGGGGAGGGAAGCGGCTACACCTTC
CASGEGSGYTF
>TRBD1|NA|TRBV28|TRBJ1-2
TGTGCCAGCAGAAGGACAGGGAGCTATGGCTACACCTTC
CASRRTGSYGYTF
>TRBD1|NA|TRBV27|TRBJ2-7
TGTGCCAGCAGTTTAACCAGGGGGCTTGGCGAGCAGTACTTC
CASSLTRGLGEQYF
>NA|NA|TRBV5-1|TRBJ2-3
TGCGCCAGCAGGTTGACTCCACTTACTAGCACAGATACGCAGTATTTT
CASRLTPLTSTDTQYF
>NA|NA|TRBV11-3|TRBJ1-6
TGTGCCAGCAGCTTAGGGCGGGATTCACCCCTCCACTTT
CASSLGRDSPLHF
>NA|once|TRBV2|TRBJ1-2
TGTGCCAGCAGCCGGGAATCATATGGCTACACCTTC
CASSRESYGYTF
>TRBD2|NA|TRBV4-2|TRBJ2-3
TGTGCCAGCAGCCAGACTAGCGGGGGTCCCCCGGATACGCAGTATTTT
CASSQTSGGPPDTQYF
>NA|NA|TRBV5-1|TRBJ1-1
TGCGCCAGCAGCCCTAGACAGGACCTCATGAACACTGAAGCTTTCTTT
CASSPRQDLMNTEAFF
>TRBD2|NA|TRBV9|TRBJ2-1
TGTGCCAGCAGCATCGGACTAGCGGGAGGGCTGCCCTACAATGAGCAGTTCTTC
CASSIGLAGGLPYNEQFF
>TRBD2|NA|TRBV19|TRBJ2-7
TGTGCCAGTAGTATCCGTCCCCAGCGGGGTTACGAGCAGTACTTC
CASSIRPQRGYEQYF